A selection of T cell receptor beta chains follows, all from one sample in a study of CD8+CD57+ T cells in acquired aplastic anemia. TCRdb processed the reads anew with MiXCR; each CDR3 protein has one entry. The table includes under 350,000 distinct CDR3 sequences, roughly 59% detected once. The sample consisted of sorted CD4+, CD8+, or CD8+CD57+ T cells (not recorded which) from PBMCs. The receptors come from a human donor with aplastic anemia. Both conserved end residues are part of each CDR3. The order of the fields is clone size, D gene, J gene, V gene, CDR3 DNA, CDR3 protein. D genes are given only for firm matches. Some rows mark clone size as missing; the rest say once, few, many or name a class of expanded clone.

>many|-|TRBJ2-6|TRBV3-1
TGTGCCAGCAGGAGGGCTGGGGCCAACGTCCTGACTTTC
CASRRAGANVLTF
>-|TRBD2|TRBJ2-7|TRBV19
TGTGCCAGTAGTTCCCGGACTAGCTGGGGGGACGAGCAGTACTTC
CASSSRTSWGDEQYF
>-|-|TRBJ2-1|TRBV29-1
TGCAGCGTACTGGGAAAGGGGTTTTCCAATGAGCAGTTCTTC
CSVLGKGFSNEQFF
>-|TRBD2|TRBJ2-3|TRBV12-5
TGTGCCAGCAGTTTATGGCTAGCGGTTCTCGCCCCCTCCTCTAGCACAGATACGCAGTATTTT
CASSLWLAVLAPSSSTDTQYF
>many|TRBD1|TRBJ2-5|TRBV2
TGTGCCAGCAGTGAGGGGACAGGGGTTGTGGAGACCCAGTACTTC
CASSEGTGVVETQYF
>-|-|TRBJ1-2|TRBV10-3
TGTGCCATCAGTGAGCCAGGATCCACGAGCCGGGACATCTATGGCTACACCTTC
CAISEPGSTSRDIYGYTF
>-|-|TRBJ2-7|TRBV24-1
TGTGCCACCAGTGCCTCAGGAGTCCACGAGCAGTACTTC
CATSASGVHEQYF
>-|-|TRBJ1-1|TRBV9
TGTGCCAGCAGCCACGGACGTACGAACACTGAAGCTTTCTTT
CASSHGRTNTEAFF
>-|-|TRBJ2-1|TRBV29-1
TGCAGCGTTCAAAGGGGCCTCTCCTACAATGAGCAGTTCTTC
CSVQRGLSYNEQFF
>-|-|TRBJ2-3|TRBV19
TGTGCCAGTAGCCAGCAGTGGGCACACACAGATACGCAGTATTTT
CASSQQWAHTDTQYF
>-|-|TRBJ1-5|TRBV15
TGTGCCACCAGCAGAGATCTGGGGCAGGGCTGGGCCCAGCATTTT
CATSRDLGQGWAQHF
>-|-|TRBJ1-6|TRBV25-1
TGTGCCAGCACCACCGGGACTCAAAATTCACCCCTCCACTTT
CASTTGTQNSPLHF
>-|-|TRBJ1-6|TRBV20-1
TGCAGTACTACGGGCCAGCTGTCGCCCCTCCACTTC
CSTTGQLSPLHF
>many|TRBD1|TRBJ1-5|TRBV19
TGTGCCAGTAGTACCTCAGGGGGCTGGAGCAATCAGCCCCAGCATTTT
CASSTSGGWSNQPQHF
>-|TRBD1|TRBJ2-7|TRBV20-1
TGCAGTGCTACCCCGGGACAGCCCTACGAGCAGTACTTC
CSATPGQPYEQYF
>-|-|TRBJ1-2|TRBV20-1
TGCAGTGCTAGAGGTGACAAGTTCTATGGCTACACCTTC
CSARGDKFYGYTF
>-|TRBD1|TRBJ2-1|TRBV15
TGTGCCACCAGCAGAGACGGACAGGGCATTAACGCCTACAATGAGCAGTTCTTC
CATSRDGQGINAYNEQFF
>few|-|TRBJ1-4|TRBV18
TGTGCCAGCTCACTTTCCGAAAAACTGTTTTTT
CASSLSEKLFF
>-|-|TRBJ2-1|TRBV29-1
TGCAGCGTTGGGGTGTCCTACAATGAGCAGTTCTTC
CSVGVSYNEQFF
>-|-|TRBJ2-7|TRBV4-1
TGCGCCAGCAGCCAAGGGGATGCCTACGAGCAGTACTTC
CASSQGDAYEQYF
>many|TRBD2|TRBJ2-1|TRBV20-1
TGCAGTGCCAGAGGTAGCGGGAAGTACAATGAGCAGTTCTTC
CSARGSGKYNEQFF
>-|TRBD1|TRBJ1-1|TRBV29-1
TGCAGCGTTGATAGGGACAGTGAAGCTTTCTTT
CSVDRDSEAFF
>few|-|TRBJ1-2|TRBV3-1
TGTGCCAGCAGCCAAGATTGGGACCGGGGGGACTATGGCTACACCTTC
CASSQDWDRGDYGYTF
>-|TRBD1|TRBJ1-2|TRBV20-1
TGCAGTGCTAGAGATCTCCCGACAGGGTATGACTATGGCTACACCTTC
CSARDLPTGYDYGYTF
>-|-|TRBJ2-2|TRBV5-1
TGCGCCAGCATAGGGCAGACGAACACCGGGGAGCTGTTTTTT
CASIGQTNTGELFF
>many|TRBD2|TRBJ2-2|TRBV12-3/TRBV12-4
TGTGCCAGCAGTTTAGGGGGGACTATACGCAGTACCGGGGAGCTGTTTTTT
CASSLGGTIRSTGELFF
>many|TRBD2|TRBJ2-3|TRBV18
TGTGCCAGCTATAGCGGGGAGGAAGATACGCAGTATTTT
CASYSGEEDTQYF
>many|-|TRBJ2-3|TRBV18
TGTGCCAGCTTACCGATCACAGATACGCAGTATTTT
CASLPITDTQYF
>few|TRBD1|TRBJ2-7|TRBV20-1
TGCAGTGCTAGAGATTCGGTAGGGGGCCCCTACGAGCAGTACTTC
CSARDSVGGPYEQYF